This T cell receptor (beta chain) was obtained from a study of CD8 T cells in ankylosing spondylitis. In its sample, this clonotype was seen a few times. Its antigen is currently unknown. General observations from the study: Within ankylosing spondylitis blood, a TCR beta motif made up of fewer than ten highly homologous variants appeared to be characteristic.

V lost 3 bases to trimming and J lost 3 bases; unmatched junction nucleotides: 18. The CDR3 runs 19 residues. TCRdb reanalysed the 5' RACE reads using MiXCR and keeps one entry per CDR3 protein. The sample holds 240,000 or so distinct CDR3 sequences, about 10% seen once. This TCR was recovered from a male donor with ankylosing spondylitis or in good health (not recorded which). The sample was blood, either unsorted or a sorted T cell fraction (not recorded which). The V and J genes are TRBV12-3 or TRBV12-4 and TRBJ2-3; 7 nucleotides match TRBD2. The CDR3 spells CASSFPVAGRLAETDTQYF. CDR3 bases: TGTGCCAGCAGTTTCCCGGTCGCAGGGCGGCTAGCGGAGACAGATACGCAGTATTTT.